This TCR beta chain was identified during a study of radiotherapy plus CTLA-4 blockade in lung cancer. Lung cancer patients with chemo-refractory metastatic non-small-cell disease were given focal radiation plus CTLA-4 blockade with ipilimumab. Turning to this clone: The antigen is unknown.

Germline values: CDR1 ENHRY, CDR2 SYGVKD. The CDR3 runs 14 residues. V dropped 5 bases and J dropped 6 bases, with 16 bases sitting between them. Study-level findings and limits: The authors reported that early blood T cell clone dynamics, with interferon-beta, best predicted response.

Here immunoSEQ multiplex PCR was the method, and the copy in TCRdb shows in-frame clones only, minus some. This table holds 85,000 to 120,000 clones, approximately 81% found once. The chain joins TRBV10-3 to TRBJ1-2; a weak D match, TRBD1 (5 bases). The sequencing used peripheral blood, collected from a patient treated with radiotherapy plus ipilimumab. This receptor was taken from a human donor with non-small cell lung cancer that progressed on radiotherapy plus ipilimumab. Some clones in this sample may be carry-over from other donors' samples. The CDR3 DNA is TGTGCCATCAGTCTCCCCGAGGGAGGGGATGGCTACACCTTC. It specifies CAISLPEGGDGYTF.